The 12 T cell receptor beta chains below come from one sample, sequenced in a study of T cell repertoires in cytomegalovirus infection. TCRdb analysed the reads with MiXCR anew, one entry per CDR3 protein. The data show around 300,000 distinct CDR3 sequences, around a quarter seen once. Antigens of these TCRs are unknown. The source material was cultured PBMCs, sampled from culture after CMV antigen stimulation. The receptors here all came from a human donor in good health (CMV status not recorded). Some clones in this sample may be carry-over from other donors' samples.

The CDR3 nucleotides are TGTGCCAGCAGCGGACGAGGTGGATCAGAGACCCAGTACTTC. This encodes CASSGRGGSETQYF. J is TRBJ2-5 and V is TRBV7-9; unclear D gene. Germline CDR1 is SEHNR and CDR2 is FQNEAQ (reference sequence). The CDR3 covers 14 residues. Trimming removed 5 bases at V and 4 bases at J, with 14 bases between.

In this sample, this clonotype turned up a few times. The chain uses TRBV28 and TRBJ1-4, with 9 bases lining up with TRBD1. Germline values: CDR1 MDHEN, CDR2 SYDVKM. V was pared by 5 bases and J by 5 bases, with 6 bases of the junction left unmatched. The CDR3 consists of 15 residues. The CDR3 protein is CASSIFGTGNEKLFF. The DNA of the CDR3 is TGTGCCAGCAGTATTTTCGGGACAGGGAATGAAAAACTGTTTTTT.

This sequence joins TRBV14 and TRBJ1-3, with unresolved D. The CDR3 has 14 amino acids. The V gene lost 0 bases and the J gene lost 4 bases, with 7 bases spanning the gap. Germline lookup yields CDR1 SGHDN and CDR2 FVKESK. The CDR3 DNA reads TGTGCCAGCAGCCAAGATCGCGGGGGAAACACCATATATTTT. Its protein product is CASSQDRGGNTIYF.

The V gene is TRBV6-2 or TRBV6-3, the J gene TRBJ2-4, with 9 bases that match TRBD1. V shed 4 bases, J shed 0 bases, and the junction held 13 bases outside the gene matches. This CDR3 region has 19 residues. The germline V gene has CDR1 MNHEY and CDR2 SVGEGT. The CDR3 region has the DNA TGTGCCAGCAGTTTAAAACAGGGGGCTTCGTCGTTAGCCAAAAACATTCAGTACTTC. Its translation: CASSLKQGASSLAKNIQYF.

The chain recombines TRBV28 with TRBJ2-7; D uncertain. CDR1 is MDHEN and CDR2 is SYDVKM in the germline V gene. This CDR3 is 12 amino acids long. Trimming took 8 bases from V and 6 from J, leaving 14 bases between them. CDR3 amino acids: CASLTPSGEQYF. The CDR3 DNA reads as TGTGCCAGCCTTACCCCCTCCGGCGAGCAGTACTTC.

CDR3 residues: CASSLDGNSYNEQFF. CDR3 nucleotides: TGTGCCAGCAGCTTAGACGGTAACTCCTACAATGAGCAGTTCTTC. The chain has TRBV7-2 and TRBJ2-1, with no clear D. Germline V gene data show CDR1 as SGHTA and CDR2 as FQGNSA. This CDR3 is 15 amino acids long. The V end was cut by 1 base, the J end by 0 bases, with 7 bases between.

This clonotype was seen a handful of times. The chain couples TRBV11-2 to TRBJ2-1; no clear D. The CDR3 sequence is 16 residues long. Germline V lookup: CDR1 SGHAT, CDR2 FQNNGV. V was trimmed by 3 bases and J by 0 bases, leaving 12 bases between them. The CDR3 reads CASSFQFAVSYNEQFF. In DNA form, the CDR3 reads TGTGCCAGCAGCTTCCAGTTCGCGGTCTCCTACAATGAGCAGTTCTTC. Looking up the rest from reference TRBV11-2 and TRBJ2-1 gives the full variable domain: EAGVAQSPRYKIIEKRQSVAFWCNPISGHATLYWYQQILGQGPKLLIQFQNNGVVDDSQLPKDRFSAERLKGVDSTLKIQPAKLEDSAVYLCASSFQFAVSYNEQFFGPGTRLTVL.

The chain is built from TRBV7-4 and TRBJ1-2; D ambiguous. CDR1 and CDR2 (germline): SGHVT, SQSDAQ. V was clipped by 8 bases and J by 7 bases, with 14 bases between them. The CDR3 is 12 amino acids. The CDR3 bases are TGTGCCAGCGATCCGCGGGAGGGTGGCTACACCTTC. It codes for CASDPREGGYTF. Supplemented by reference TRBV7-4 and TRBJ1-2, the full variable domain reads GAGVSQSPRYKVAKRGRDVALRCDSISGHVTLYWYRQTLGQGSEVLTYSQSDAQRDKSGRPSGRFSAERPERSVSTLKIQRTEQGDSAVYLCASDPREGGYTFGSGTRLTVV.

This clonotype was picked up many times. V is TRBV7-2 and J is TRBJ2-3, with 11 bases matching TRBD2. The length of the CDR3 is 17 residues. In germline, CDR1 is SGHTA, CDR2 FQGNSA. Trimming cost V 5 bases and J 1 base; bases outside gene matches: 8. The CDR3 DNA sequence: TGTGCCAGCAGCCCCCCAGCTAGCGGGAGGCGCACAGATACGCAGTATTTT. This translates into CASSPPASGRRTDTQYF.

This clonotype has just a few counts. The rearrangement uses TRBV20-1 and TRBJ2-3; the D gene is possibly TRBD1 (6 bases). This CDR3 is built from 13 residues. Germline V gives CDR1 DFQATT, CDR2 SNEGSKA (reference sequence). Between the trimmed V and J ends, which lost 5 bases and 3 bases, there was a span of 12 bases. CDR3 in DNA: TGCAGTGCTGTAACAGGGATGACAGATACGCAGTATTTT. This encodes CSAVTGMTDTQYF.

This chain connects TRBV3-1 to TRBJ1-2; D is perhaps TRBD1 (5 bases). In germline, CDR1 is LGHDT, CDR2 YNNKEL (reference sequence). The CDR3 loop spans 16 amino acids. V gave up 1 base and J gave up 5 bases, with 17 bases separating them. CDR3 DNA sequence: TGTGCCAGCAGCCAAGGCGGTACAGGCCGCCGGTATGGCTACACCTTC. The encoded protein is CASSQGGTGRRYGYTF.

This clonotype occurred many times. The rearrangement uses TRBV7-2 and TRBJ1-2; D may be TRBD1 (5 bases). Trimming removed 8 bases at V and 8 bases at J, with 21 bases between. Germline V gene lookup returns CDR1 SGHTA and CDR2 FQGNSA. The CDR3 sequence is 14 residues long. The DNA of the CDR3 is TGTGCCAGCTCCACCCCCGGGACTTTTTGGGGCTACACCTTC. Its protein product is CASSTPGTFWGYTF.